This T cell receptor beta chain derives from a study of shared clonotypes between healthy human individuals. Broader study findings: The low donor count limited represented genetic and exposure-history diversity.

CD45RO negativity and positive selection for CCR7 defined naive CD8 cells, a population that excluded terminally differentiated effector memory CD45RA+ cells. It was at deep level that the assay was run. In the authors' workflow: ImmunoSEQ yielded junction-only sequences lacking quality scores, so filtering differed. Using immunoSEQ multiplex PCR, the repertoire was profiled, and TCRdb retains in-frame clones only, with some absent. The V and J calls and clone size were taken over from that table, and D and trimming were inferred from the DNA. The repertoire holds around 2,000,000 clones, about 94% seen once, with about 1.1% in the top ten. Germline V gene sequence: CDR1 SGDLS, CDR2 YYNGEE. The CDR3 is made up of 15 amino acids. V shed 3 bases and J 3 bases; nucleotides not matched to a gene: 7. Concerning this clone: Antigen unknown.

Input material: naive CD8+ T cells sorted from blood. The V call is TRBV9, the J call TRBJ1-2; 8 bases match TRBD1. The sequence was collected from a man younger than 35 in good health. Here the CDR3 reads CASSARTGFDYGYTF. CDR3 sequence (DNA): TGTGCCAGCAGCGCGAGGACAGGGTTTGACTATGGCTACACCTTC.